This T cell receptor beta chain was identified in a study of blood T cell repertoires in COVID-19. Study overall: Collection of acute and convalescent COVID-19 samples took place in the United States, Italy and Spain. In each case, the material was cDNA or gDNA derived from T cells, B-cell-depleted T cells, or PBMCs.

In the original workflow: Amplified reference gene primers provided the basis for estimating nucleated cell counts. Libraries were prepared by immunoSEQ multiplex PCR; TCRdb keeps only in-frame clonotypes and omits some of them. The V and J calls and clone size come from that table; D and trimming were worked out from the DNA. Among more than 250,000 clones, 80% to 90% were seen once, and the ten largest hold 6.3%. A single count supports this clone. Seattle enrolled patients during active infection and tracked them longitudinally. This CDR3 is built from 15 residues. Unmatched junction bases numbered 8, after V lost 5 bases and J lost 3 bases. Germline lookup yields CDR1 SGHVT and CDR2 SQSDAQ.

The chain carries TRBV7-4 and TRBJ2-7; TRBD1 aligns across 9 bases. The material sequenced was peripheral blood. The origin of this receptor is a woman aged 45-65 years with COVID-19, enrolled during active disease. CDR3 sequence (DNA): TGTGCCAGCAGCCCACCGGGACAGGGAGACTACGAGCAGTACTTC. Its translation: CASSPPGQGDYEQYF.